The rows below give T cell receptor beta chains drawn from one sample of a study of blood T cell repertoires in COVID-19. Assay: immunoSEQ multiplex PCR; the TCRdb copy retains only in-frame clones and omits some. The sample lists around 91,000 clones, 79% occurring once. The sample taken for sequencing was peripheral blood. The receptor set was obtained from a woman aged 80 or over with active or convalescent COVID-19. Each CDR3 is given without its conserved first and last residue. Fields, in order: V gene, J gene, CDR3 protein.

v_call: TRBV5-1
j_call: TRBJ2-7
cdr3_aa: ASSLESQGNEQY

v_call: TRBV19
j_call: TRBJ1-5
cdr3_aa: ASSTGYQPQH

v_call: TRBV7-3
j_call: TRBJ2-5
cdr3_aa: ASSPKERGQETQY

v_call: TRBV2
j_call: TRBJ2-3
cdr3_aa: ASEDGRSTDTQY

v_call: TRBV7-3
j_call: TRBJ2-7
cdr3_aa: ASSPTPQDRGNEQY

v_call: TRBV7-3
j_call: TRBJ1-3
cdr3_aa: ASSLSRGNTIY

v_call: TRBV6-1
j_call: TRBJ2-5
cdr3_aa: ASSEAILAGITQY

v_call: TRBV5-1
j_call: TRBJ2-5
cdr3_aa: ASSSAGVETQY

v_call: TRBV2
j_call: TRBJ2-5
cdr3_aa: ASSPLVDFQETQY

v_call: TRBV6-4
j_call: TRBJ1-1
cdr3_aa: ASSDAVNQGTEAF

v_call: TRBV2
j_call: TRBJ2-3
cdr3_aa: ASSEWAGGLDTQY

v_call: TRBV5-5
j_call: TRBJ2-7
cdr3_aa: ASSFTGGPYEQY

v_call: TRBV18
j_call: TRBJ2-5
cdr3_aa: ASSTSRDLGRGTETQY

v_call: TRBV28
j_call: TRBJ2-7
cdr3_aa: ASSFRLPREQY

v_call: TRBV18
j_call: TRBJ2-1
cdr3_aa: ASSPPGPREDNEQF

v_call: TRBV18
j_call: TRBJ1-2
cdr3_aa: ASSPSGLPT

v_call: TRBV29-1
j_call: TRBJ2-1
cdr3_aa: SVVQVSYNEQF

v_call: TRBV28
j_call: TRBJ2-7
cdr3_aa: ASSLAGTNYEQY

v_call: TRBV29-1
j_call: TRBJ2-3
cdr3_aa: SVGTGADTQY

v_call: TRBV24-1
j_call: TRBJ2-3
cdr3_aa: ATSERLTAREDTQY

v_call: TRBV7-8
j_call: TRBJ2-3
cdr3_aa: ASSRGTSGDSTDTQY

v_call: TRBV5-1
j_call: TRBJ2-5
cdr3_aa: ASSSGTSGSETQY

v_call: TRBV15
j_call: TRBJ2-1
cdr3_aa: ATRGSGLTYNEQF

v_call: TRBV7-2
j_call: TRBJ2-3
cdr3_aa: ASSLVPSGGTDTQY

v_call: TRBV30
j_call: TRBJ2-3
cdr3_aa: AWNFGSDTQY

v_call: TRBV3-1/TRBV3-2
j_call: TRBJ2-7
cdr3_aa: ASSQQQASYEQY

v_call: TRBV6-6
j_call: TRBJ2-1
cdr3_aa: ASSYVGQGGEQF

v_call: TRBV30
j_call: TRBJ1-3
cdr3_aa: ARKHSGNTIY

v_call: TRBV5-4
j_call: TRBJ2-3
cdr3_aa: ASSLKARSDTQY

v_call: TRBV7-3
j_call: TRBJ2-2
cdr3_aa: ASSLESKRLNTGELF

v_call: TRBV10-3
j_call: TRBJ2-3
cdr3_aa: AISTRGQPTDTQY

v_call: TRBV3-1/TRBV3-2
j_call: TRBJ2-1
cdr3_aa: ASSRNRQVGQF

v_call: TRBV18
j_call: TRBJ1-2
cdr3_aa: ASSQHRELNYGYT

v_call: TRBV7-2
j_call: TRBJ2-1
cdr3_aa: ASSFSEARYNEQF

v_call: TRBV2
j_call: TRBJ2-1
cdr3_aa: ASSREGGPSSYNEQF

v_call: TRBV5-4
j_call: TRBJ2-7
cdr3_aa: ASSRTGTDEQY

v_call: TRBV5-1
j_call: TRBJ1-1
cdr3_aa: ASSSPTLLDTEAF

v_call: TRBV6-5
j_call: TRBJ2-5
cdr3_aa: ASSPRRGETQY

v_call: TRBV9
j_call: TRBJ2-3
cdr3_aa: ASSAAGSTDTQY

v_call: TRBV28
j_call: TRBJ2-5
cdr3_aa: ASSLAGDRETQY

v_call: TRBV29-1
j_call: TRBJ1-5
cdr3_aa: SVEDHGVSNQPQH

v_call: TRBV5-1
j_call: TRBJ1-3
cdr3_aa: ASSLGWSDTIY

v_call: TRBV9
j_call: TRBJ1-3
cdr3_aa: ASSVAAQGRGNTIY

v_call: TRBV12-3/TRBV12-4
j_call: TRBJ1-1
cdr3_aa: ASSLETGTEAF

v_call: TRBV6-5
j_call: TRBJ1-1
cdr3_aa: ASSGRQGRNTEAF

v_call: TRBV28
j_call: TRBJ1-5
cdr3_aa: AILTDRGNQPQH

v_call: TRBV7-2
j_call: TRBJ2-1
cdr3_aa: ASSLDFTSYNEQF

v_call: TRBV5-1
j_call: TRBJ2-1
cdr3_aa: ASSLGLAGQHYNEQF

v_call: TRBV27
j_call: TRBJ1-4
cdr3_aa: ASSLSIGWAELATNEKLF

v_call: TRBV6-6
j_call: TRBJ1-4
cdr3_aa: ASRTGTPTNEKLF

v_call: TRBV6-5
j_call: TRBJ2-7
cdr3_aa: ASGRLTGGYEQY

v_call: TRBV19
j_call: TRBJ1-2
cdr3_aa: ASSSLQGANYGYT

v_call: TRBV5-4
j_call: TRBJ2-7
cdr3_aa: ASSYVDRGGDEQY

v_call: TRBV5-5
j_call: TRBJ1-2
cdr3_aa: ASSPGTGIYGYT

v_call: TRBV6-1
j_call: TRBJ1-5
cdr3_aa: ASSEVYSNQPQH

v_call: TRBV20-1
j_call: TRBJ2-1
cdr3_aa: SGGSYNEQF